These 13 T cell receptor beta chains came from one sample sequenced in a study of blood T cell repertoires in COVID-19. The table came from immunoSEQ multiplex PCR; TCRdb's copy has only in-frame clones and leaves some out. This sample carries roughly 570,000 clones, 70% to 90% of them seen once, and the ten largest clones take roughly 8%. Sequencing used peripheral blood. The receptors were sampled from a woman aged 50 to 60 with COVID-19, enrolled during active disease.

The chain recombines TRBV3-1 (or the pseudogene TRBV3-2) with TRBJ2-7; D uncertain. The germline V gene has CDR1 LGHDT and CDR2 YNNKEL (reference sequence). The ends were cut back, 2 bases at V and 1 base at J, with 9 bases in the middle. The CDR3 sequence is 14 residues long. CDR3 bases: TGTGCCAGCAGCCAACTTTACTCATCCTACGAGCAGTACTTC. This codes for CASSQLYSSYEQYF.

This chain connects TRBV19 to TRBJ1-1, with 7 bases identical to TRBD1. Trimming took 3 bases from V and 2 from J; bases not matched to a gene: 3. Germline lookup yields CDR1 LNHDA and CDR2 SQIVND (reference sequence). The CDR3 length is 14 residues. CDR3 coding DNA: TGTGCCAGTAGTATCTGGGACAGCAACACTGAAGCTTTCTTT. Translating gives CASSIWDSNTEAFF.

Comments on this clone: The sample holds other DNA sequences that translate to the same CDR3. The V gene is TRBV3-1 (or the pseudogene TRBV3-2), the J gene TRBJ2-2; possibly TRBD1 for D (6 bases). Trimming cost V 3 bases and J 5 bases, with 10 bases left between them. CDR1 is LGHDT and CDR2 is YNNKEL in the germline V gene (reference sequence). The CDR3 contains 14 residues. The CDR3: CASSQAGETGELFF. The CDR3, as DNA: TGTGCCAGCAGCCAGGCAGGGGAGACCGGGGAGCTGTTTTTT.

The chain carries TRBV4-1 and TRBJ2-1, with 12 bases matching TRBD2. The CDR3 spans 20 residues. CDR1 MGHRA and CDR2 YSYEKL come from the germline V gene. Trimming removed 6 bases from V and 0 bases from J; junction bases left unmatched: 15. CDR3 in DNA: TGCGCCAGCAGACAACGGGGAGCTAGCGGGGGGGAGCACTCCTACAATGAGCAGTTCTTC. Residues: CASRQRGASGGEHSYNEQFF.

The chain recombines TRBV11-2 with TRBJ2-7; D unresolved. There are 12 residues in the CDR3. Germline CDR1 SGHAT, CDR2 FQNNGV. V lost 5 bases to trimming and J lost 6 bases, with 11 bases between them. The CDR3 DNA is TGTGCCAGCAGCGCGGTGGCCGGCGAGCAGTACTTC. Protein product: CASSAVAGEQYF. The full variable domain, its missing parts supplied by reference TRBV11-2 and TRBJ2-7, is EAGVAQSPRYKIIEKRQSVAFWCNPISGHATLYWYQQILGQGPKLLIQFQNNGVVDDSQLPKDRFSAERLKGVDSTLKIQPAKLEDSAVYLCASSAVAGEQYFGPGTRLTVT.

The chain is built from TRBV12-3 or TRBV12-4 and TRBJ2-2; no reliable D call. This CDR3 is 12 amino acids long. The V and J ends lost 6 bases and 4 bases respectively, with 6 bases between them. In nucleotides, the CDR3 is TGTGCCAGCAGCCCTTTCACCGGGGAGCTGTTTTTT. Protein: CASSPFTGELFF.

About this clone: Other DNA sequences in the sample encode the same CDR3. The chain employs TRBV5-1 and TRBJ2-1; no reliable D call. CDR1 is SGHRS and CDR2 is YFSETQ in the germline V gene. CDR3 size: 15 residues. V was cut by 0 bases and J by 2 bases, with 9 bases left in between. The CDR3 region is CASSLGDSPYNEQFF. For the CDR3, the DNA is TGCGCCAGCAGCTTGGGAGACTCGCCCTACAATGAGCAGTTCTTC.

The chain links TRBV12-2 to TRBJ2-7; TRBD1, the table's D call, lacks a check against the DNA. TRBV12-2 is termed a pseudogene. The CDR3 length is 14 residues. CDR3 protein: CASRSRADRAKQYF. The CDR3 DNA reads TGTGCAAGTCGCTCCCGGGCCGACAGGGCGAAGCAGTACTTC.

The chain is built from TRBV10-3 and TRBJ1-3; 8 nucleotides align to TRBD1. V shed 11 bases, J shed 4 bases, and the junction held 10 bases outside the gene matches. Germline V CDR1 and CDR2: ENHRY, SYGVKD. The CDR3 extends over 14 amino acids. CDR3 residues: CAASGGEAGNTIYF. The CDR3 DNA reads TGTGCCGCCTCAGGGGGCGAGGCGGGAAACACCATATATTTT.

V gene TRBV19 combines with J gene TRBJ1-1; possibly TRBD1 for D (5 bases). Germline loops: CDR1 LNHDA, CDR2 SQIVND (reference sequence). Deletions cut 5 bases from V and 6 bases from J, with 13 bases between. There are 13 residues in the CDR3. For the CDR3, the DNA is TGTGCCAGTAGTCTAACAGGAATGGCTGAAGCTTTCTTT. Translation gives CASSLTGMAEAFF.

V usage is TRBV30 and J usage is TRBJ2-1; TRBD1 matches 7 bases. The CDR3 runs 12 residues. Germline values: CDR1 GTSNPN, CDR2 SVGIG (reference sequence). V shed 2 bases and J 8 bases; nucleotides not matched to a gene: 3. The CDR3 bases are TGTGCCTGGAGTCCTACAGGGGATGAGCAGTTCTTC. Translating it yields CAWSPTGDEQFF.

The J gene is TRBJ2-3, the V gene TRBV11-1, with a possible D match to TRBD1 (6 bases). CDR1 SGHAT and CDR2 FQDESV come from the germline V gene (reference sequence). The germline V and J ends were trimmed by 5 bases and 0 bases, with 9 bases remaining between them. The CDR3 consists of 14 residues. This CDR3 reads CASSDRTSTDTQYF. CDR3 nucleotide sequence: TGTGCCAGCAGCGACAGGACTAGCACAGATACGCAGTATTTT. Filled out from reference TRBV11-1 and TRBJ2-3, the complete variable domain reads EAEVAQSPRYKITEKSQAVAFWCDPISGHATLYWYRQILGQGPELLVQFQDESVVDDSQLPKDRFSAERLKGVDSTLKIQPAELGDSAMYLCASSDRTSTDTQYFGPGTRLTVL.

The gene calls are TRBV3-1 (or the pseudogene TRBV3-2) and TRBJ1-1; a weak D match, TRBD1 (5 bases). Per the germline V gene, CDR1 is LGHDT and CDR2 is YNNKEL (reference sequence). Trimming cost V 1 base and J 2 bases, with 14 bases left between them. The CDR3 totals 16 residues. The CDR3 region is CASSQASRTPNTEAFF. The CDR3 DNA is TGTGCCAGCAGCCAAGCCTCCCGGACACCCAACACTGAAGCTTTCTTT.